The T cell receptor beta chain under discussion was sequenced for a study of vaccination and CD4 T cells after COVID-19. Study summary: The BNT162b2 or mRNA-1273 vaccine was given to participants in two doses. Post-vaccine sampling followed dose two by a median about 70 days (range 14 to 241).

Regarding treatment: approximately nine-day PBMC culture with coronavirus spike peptide pools or control peptides (ViraFEST assay). Cultured CD4+ T cell DNA was sequenced using the Oncomine TCR Beta short-read assay. TCRdb re-called the PCR reads with MiXCR, one entry per CDR3 protein. The repertoire holds over 15,000 distinct CDR3 sequences, with 43% as singletons. This clonotype was observed a handful of times. Its specificity is unknown. The sequences come from CD4+ T cells from blood, cultured in vitro, collected after SARS-CoV-2 vaccination. The source is a human donor who had recovered from COVID-19.

The CDR3 coding sequence is TGTGCCAGTCGACCCCTAGCGGGAATGGAGACCCAGTACTTC. Residues: CASRPLAGMETQYF. The rearrangement uses TRBV19 and TRBJ2-5; 9 nucleotides match TRBD2. V shed 8 bases and J 5 bases; nucleotides not matched to a gene: 9. CDR3 length: 14 residues. CDR1 and CDR2 (germline): LNHDA, SQIVND (reference sequence).